This T cell receptor beta chain was sequenced during a study of a mutant IDH1 vaccine in newly diagnosed glioma (dated by TCRdb to 2020 to 2023). Describing the broader study: Of the approximately 35 treated patients, 62.5% were male and around 40% were female, and a mean age of roughly 40 years was recorded. Prior to enrollment, standard therapy consisting of radiotherapy alone, temozolomide alone, or radiochemotherapy with temozolomide had been administered to patients, with the combination being received by most patients. Peripheral blood was drawn at six visits: V03 (baseline), V05, V07, V10, V12 and V13. Longitudinal TCRB deep sequencing was performed for about two dozen treated patients wherever samples were available for exploratory analyses.

Read against the paper, the sample's time point label means: baseline, week 1 (first vaccination visit). The treatment or condition tag for this specimen amounts to: pre-vaccination baseline after standard-of-care therapy. The donors had newly diagnosed IDH1-mutant astrocytomas of WHO grade 3 or 4 that showed loss of nuclear ATRX. The samples were drawn from NOA16, a multicentre, single-arm, open-label phase I trial in Germany that tested a mutant IDH1 peptide vaccine in humans for the first time. Visit V03 blood draws served as the baseline sample for immunogenicity testing. Genomic DNA for TCRB sequencing was extracted from EDTA blood using the DNeasy Blood and Tissue Kit. What the study reported, not specific to this receptor: According to the authors, sample limitations meant that analyses of patient blood samples could not be reproduced. Immune responses induced by the vaccine were seen in roughly 92% of patients across multiple MHC alleles. PBMC samples for TCRB deep sequencing were selected based on availability. Changes in the top peripheral T cell clonotypes picked up by TCRB sequencing did not appear to be linked to pseudoprogression.

The receptor library was made with the immunoSEQ multiplex PCR assay. Following the manufacturer's protocol, the hsTCRB Kit was used to amplify rearranged TCR beta chain sequences. TCRB libraries were sequenced on an Illumina MiSeq. The paper's processing steps were these. The kit vendor's proprietary platform handled demultiplexing, trimming and gene mapping. TCRdb obtained this table from immuneACCESS and retained in-frame rearrangements with V and J assigned. These tables miss some clones; where compared with another copy, unresolved V genes account for less than half of the shortfall, and the remainder is unexplained. The V and J calls and clone size were taken over from that table, and D and trimming were inferred from the DNA. Recorded for this sample are tens of thousands of clones; 60% to 85% of them occurred a single time. In total, the top ten clones hold roughly 1.9% of the sample. CDR1 is given as DFQATT and CDR2 as SNEGSKA, both from the germline V gene (reference sequence). V sheds 3 bases and J sheds 3 bases, leaving 4 bases between their ends. Counted from cysteine to phenylalanine, this CDR3 has 11 amino acids. Of all the DNA, just the CDR3 is kept, 33 bases in frame from base 1.

In the case of this clone: The antigen it recognizes is unknown. No per-base quality is available; no much larger clone lies one base away.

The rearranged chain carries TRBV20-1 and TRBJ2-3; the D gene is not confidently resolved. The specimen was PBMCs, collected from a glioma patient treated with radiotherapy, temozolomide or both. This receptor was taken from a woman in her 40s with glioma. For the CDR3, the sequence is CSASQTDTQYF. The sequenced DNA is TGCAGTGCTAGCCAGACAGATACGCAGTATTTT.